The entry below describes one T cell receptor (beta chain). Its cognate antigen has yet to be identified. No qualities accompany the bases; no much larger clone lies one base away. This entry comes from a study of T cell repertoires in cytomegalovirus infection (dated by TCRdb to 2018 to 2020). About the investigation overall: Peptide stimulations targeted recently identified HLA-C-restricted CMV epitopes, whose presentation resists viral immunomodulation, together with well-studied HLA-B-restricted epitopes. Donor HLA type was relevant to the analysis, as public TCR beta signatures indicated carriage of CMV infection together with the matching HLA type. Study-wide conclusions, independent of this receptor: The ex vivo response was dominated by HLA-C-restricted CMV-specific TCR beta clonotypes, which also provided the single most frequent clonotype in two of eight donors. In both this cohort and an independent approximately 400-donor cohort, the cumulative frequency of public TCR beta family members distinguished carriers of CMV infection plus the relevant HLA type.

TCRdb records Illumina HiSeq 1500 as the sequencer. TCRdb applied fastp at Q25 and MiXCR to the public reads, then kept only in-frame beta chains. Each entry is one CDR3 protein sequence, shown with its most common DNA and genes. For this sample the table gives roughly 200,000 distinct CDR3 sequences, of which roughly 34% were detected only once. Jointly, the top ten make up 59% of the sample. Including cysteine and phenylalanine, the CDR3 has 14 amino acids. The only DNA kept is the CDR3, 42 bases in frame from the first base. Trimming removed 5 bases from V and 3 bases from J; the gene matches leave 7 bases unexplained. The sample's treatment or condition label, in plain terms: in vitro stimulation with specific CMV peptide epitopes to enrich CMV-specific T cells.

This TCR was recovered from a human donor in good health (CMV status not recorded). Some clones in this sample may be carry-over from other donors' samples. The chain joins TRBV12-3 or TRBV12-4 to TRBJ2-7, and 7 junctional nucleotides match TRBD1. This specimen was CD8+ T cells from cultured PBMCs, taken from culture after CMV antigen stimulation. The CDR3 protein sequence reads: CASSLRDSHYEQYF. The sequenced DNA: TGTGCCAGCAGTCTCCGGGACAGCCACTACGAGCAGTACTTC.